One and the same sample provided the 32 T cell receptor beta chains below, sequenced in a study of follicular helper T cells after annual influenza vaccination (TCRdb year 2017). Explained via the paper, the time point label denotes: 2014-2015 season, pre-vaccination. The library was built by means of the immunoSEQ multiplex PCR assay. The immuneACCESS repertoire file appears here via TCRdb, limited to in-frame rearrangements. These files lack a portion of the clones; in checked studies, under half of the deficit traces to unresolved V genes, and the cause of the others is not known. The sample yields about 14,000 clones; around four fifths were counted once. In total, the top ten clones hold 0.27% of the sample. Sequencing used CXCR5- memory CD4+ T cells sorted from blood, obtained on the day of influenza vaccination. Reading the label with the study, this specimen's cell subset or site is: CXCR5- memory CD4 T cells. Receptors originate from an adult who received the influenza vaccine.

CDR3 bases: TGTGCCAGCAGCCGTACTAGCGGGGGCGGGAATGAGCAGTTCTTC. This translates into CASSRTSGGGNEQFF. This chain joins TRBV7-9 and TRBJ2-1; 11 nucleotides align to TRBD2. V was clipped by 5 bases and J by 7 bases; unmatched bases: 7. This CDR3 has 15 residues. The germline V gene encodes CDR1 SEHNR and CDR2 FQNEAQ (reference sequence).

This clone was seen once. The chain recombines TRBV18 with TRBJ2-5, with a weak D call TRBD2 (5 bases). V shed 0 bases and J shed 5 bases, with 13 bases lying between them. This CDR3 is 15 amino acids long. The germline V gene has CDR1 KGHSH and CDR2 LQKENI. Written as DNA, the CDR3 is TGTGCCAGCTCACCACCGGGCTCTAGCTCTGAGACCCAGTACTTC. Protein product: CASSPPGSSSETQYF.

The chain recombines TRBV7-2 with TRBJ1-6, with a possible D match to TRBD1 (5 bases). The CDR3 loop spans 15 amino acids. Germline V gives CDR1 SGHTA, CDR2 FQGNSA. V was cut by 1 base and J by 6 bases, with 10 bases left in between. CDR3 amino acids: CASSLGRGRNSPLHF. CDR3 nucleotides: TGTGCCAGCAGCTTAGGAAGGGGTCGTAATTCACCCCTCCACTTT.

The chain is built from TRBV9 and TRBJ2-5; D may be TRBD2 (5 bases). Trimming removed 0 bases from V and 7 bases from J, with 7 bases in between. Germline assignment: CDR1 SGDLS and CDR2 YYNGEE. The CDR3 is 12 amino acids. The CDR3 region is CASSVAEGTQYF. For the CDR3, the DNA is TGTGCCAGCAGCGTAGCCGAGGGGACCCAGTACTTC.

The gene calls are TRBV7-9 and TRBJ1-4; 7 bases fit TRBD1. J was trimmed by 7 bases and V by 2 bases; bases with no gene match: 7. Germline loops: CDR1 SEHNR, CDR2 FQNEAQ (reference sequence). The CDR3 is made up of 15 amino acids. CDR3 nucleotides: TGTGCCAGCAGCTTAACCGGGACAGTGGGTGAAAAACTGTTTTTT. This encodes CASSLTGTVGEKLFF. Combining the CDR3 with reference TRBV7-9 and TRBJ1-4 gives the whole variable domain DTGVSQNPRHKITKRGQNVTFRCDPISEHNRLYWYRQTLGQGPEFLTYFQNEAQLEKSRLLSDRFSAERPKGSFSTLEIQRTEQGDSAMYLCASSLTGTVGEKLFFGSGTQLSVL.

The chain couples TRBV11-2 to TRBJ2-5; tentative D call: TRBD2 (6 bases). The germline V and J ends were trimmed by 3 bases and 5 bases, with 16 bases remaining between them. The CDR3 totals 15 residues. Germline V gene lookup returns CDR1 SGHAT and CDR2 FQNNGV. The CDR3 coding sequence is TGTGCCAGCAGCTTTACCAGGGTCGGAGGGGAGACCCAGTACTTC. As protein: CASSFTRVGGETQYF.

In DNA, the CDR3 is TGTGCCAGCTCAGCCTTGGTCACCGGGGAGCTGTTTTTT. It specifies CASSALVTGELFF. This chain links TRBV6-1 with TRBJ2-2, with D uncertain. This CDR3 spans 13 amino acids. The V gene's germline CDR1 is MNHNS and CDR2 SASEGT. The ends were cut back, 8 bases at V and 4 bases at J, with 11 bases in the middle.

The chain uses TRBV6-6 and TRBJ1-4, with TRBD1 identical over 7 bases. J was trimmed by 4 bases and V by 2 bases; bases with no gene match: 4. Germline CDR1 is MNHNY and CDR2 is SVGAGI (reference sequence). There are 15 residues in the CDR3. The CDR3 region is CASSYRGLSNEKLFF. CDR3 bases: TGTGCCAGCAGTTACAGGGGGCTCAGTAATGAAAAACTGTTTTTT.

This clone was picked up a small number of times. The chain couples TRBV5-1 to TRBJ2-7; 10 nucleotides match TRBD2. Germline CDR1 and CDR2: SGHRS and YFSETQ. This CDR3 has 16 amino acids. V gave up 0 bases and J gave up 3 bases; unmatched junction bases: 6. As DNA, the CDR3 is TGCGCCAGCAGCTTGGCCACGGGACTAGCGTTCTACGAGCAGTACTTC. This sequence encodes CASSLATGLAFYEQYF. The complete variable domain, with remaining parts taken from reference TRBV5-1 and TRBJ2-7, reads KAGVTQTPRYLIKTRGQQVTLSCSPISGHRSVSWYQQTPGQGLQFLFEYFSETQRNKGNFPGRFSGRQFSNSRSEMNVSTLELGDSALYLCASSLATGLAFYEQYFGPGTRLTVT.

The chain is built from TRBV29-1 and TRBJ2-3, with 8 positions matching TRBD2. V lost 6 bases and J lost 5; bases outside the gene matches: 13. Germline assignment: CDR1 SQVTM and CDR2 ANQGSEA. The CDR3 runs 15 residues. CDR3 in DNA: TGCAGCGTAAATCGAAACAGACGGGGGGGAGATACGCAGTATTTT. This gives the protein CSVNRNRRGGDTQYF.

J is TRBJ1-2 and V is TRBV2, with D tentatively TRBD1 (5 bases). Deletions cut 10 bases from V and 7 bases from J, with 19 bases between. The germline CDR1 and CDR2 sequences are SNHLY and FYNNEI. The CDR3 runs 13 residues. CDR3 in DNA: TGTGCCAAAGGGAGAGGGGCGCAGGGTGGCTACACCTTC. Protein product: CAKGRGAQGGYTF.

This clone occurred a few times. The genes are TRBV7-8 and TRBJ2-7; D is uncertain. V was clipped by 2 bases and J by 7 bases, with 15 bases between them. The CDR3 loop spans 14 amino acids. The V gene's germline CDR1 is SGHVS and CDR2 FQNEAQ. CDR3 bases: TGTGCCAGCAGCTTACGTAGGGTAGGTGGAGAGCAGTACTTC. It specifies CASSLRRVGGEQYF. The full variable domain, its missing parts supplied by reference TRBV7-8 and TRBJ2-7, is GAGVSQSPRYKVAKRGQDVALRCDPISGHVSLFWYQQALGQGPEFLTYFQNEAQLDKSGLPSDRFFAERPEGSVSTLKIQRTQQEDSAVYLCASSLRRVGGEQYFGPGTRLTVT.

This rearrangement joins TRBV7-9 to TRBJ2-1, with D possibly being TRBD1 (6 bases). CDR3 size: 15 residues. Trimming took off 5 bases at V and 4 bases at J, with 15 bases between the two ends. Germline V CDR1 and CDR2: SEHNR, FQNEAQ (reference sequence). CDR3 sequence: CASSPQGGQYNEQFF. CDR3 nucleotide sequence: TGTGCCAGCAGCCCGCAGGGCGGACAGTACAATGAGCAGTTCTTC.

This clone came up a few times. This chain links TRBV11-2 with TRBJ2-7; D gene uncertain. This CDR3 contains 10 residues. CDR1 is SGHAT and CDR2 is FQNNGV in the germline V gene. V lost 3 bases and J lost 6, with 3 bases in between. Here the CDR3 reads CASSFAEQYF. For the CDR3, the DNA is TGTGCCAGCAGCTTCGCCGAGCAGTACTTC.

The rearrangement uses TRBV5-1 and TRBJ2-1; TRBD2 matches 8 bases. Germline CDR1 SGHRS, CDR2 YFSETQ. J lost 1 base, V lost 0 bases, and 3 bases had no gene match. The CDR3 extends over 16 amino acids. CDR3 region: CASSLVPGGSYNEQFF. CDR3 nucleotides: TGCGCCAGCAGCTTGGTACCGGGGGGGTCCTACAATGAGCAGTTCTTC.

This chain links TRBV9 with TRBJ1-5; D is perhaps TRBD1 (5 bases). The V end lost 7 bases, the J end lost 0 bases, and 17 bases lay between the germline ends. This CDR3 comprises 16 residues. The germline V gene has CDR1 SGDLS and CDR2 YYNGEE. The CDR3 spells CASDSGRTYSNQPQHF. In nucleotides, the CDR3 is TGTGCCAGCGACAGCGGACGGACCTATAGCAATCAGCCCCAGCATTTT.

A few counts support this clone. This chain joins TRBV2 and TRBJ1-6; 8 nucleotides line up with TRBD1. Germline CDR1 SNHLY, CDR2 FYNNEI. The CDR3 length is 13 residues. Losses at the gene ends were 8 bases for V and 9 bases for J; bases not matched to a gene: 6. The CDR3 sequence is CASLTGVGSPLHF. In DNA, the CDR3 is TGTGCCAGCTTGACAGGGGTTGGTTCACCCCTCCACTTT. The complete variable domain, with remaining parts taken from reference TRBV2 and TRBJ1-6, reads EPEVTQTPSHQVTQMGQEVILRCVPISNHLYFYWYRQILGQKVEFLVSFYNNEISEKSEIFDDQFSVERPDGSNFTLKIRSTKLEDSAMYFCASLTGVGSPLHFGNGTRLTVT.

V and J are TRBV5-5 and TRBJ1-2, with no clear D. The CDR3 totals 13 residues. The V gene lost 0 bases and the J gene lost 5 bases, with 8 bases spanning the gap. CDR1 SGHKS and CDR2 YYEKEE come from the germline V gene (reference sequence). CDR3 sequence reads: CASSLAVGYGYTF. The CDR3 DNA sequence: TGTGCCAGCAGCTTGGCCGTGGGGTATGGCTACACCTTC.

This clone has just a few counts. The chain is built from TRBV4-1 and TRBJ2-1; D is ambiguous. Germline CDR1 and CDR2: MGHRA and YSYEKL. The CDR3 is 16 residues long. With 1 base removed from V and 0 bases from J, the gap between germline ends came to 10 bases. This chain's CDR3 is CASSQGSQLSYNEQFF. CDR3 sequence (DNA): TGCGCCAGCAGCCAAGGATCGCAGCTCTCCTACAATGAGCAGTTCTTC.

The J gene is TRBJ1-1, the V gene TRBV6-1, with TRBD1 matching over 8 bases. The CDR3 totals 14 residues. Per the germline V gene, CDR1 is MNHNS and CDR2 is SASEGT. Germline trimming cut 8 bases from V and 8 bases from J; bases unmatched to any gene: 13. As DNA, the CDR3 is TGTGCCAGCTGGGGACGGACAGGGAGTGAGGAAGCTTTCTTT. Translated, it gives CASWGRTGSEEAFF.

This clone turned up a few times. As DNA, the CDR3 is TGCGCCAGCAGCCTCGGGACGGGACAGCCCCAGCATTTT. It specifies CASSLGTGQPQHF. The chain links TRBV5-1 to TRBJ1-5, with D maybe TRBD1 (5 bases). Germline-derived CDR1 and CDR2 are SGHRS and YFSETQ. Trimming pared 4 bases from V and 7 bases from J, leaving 12 bases between. The CDR3 sequence is 13 residues long.

This clone was recorded only once. V gene TRBV28 combines with J gene TRBJ2-7; 8 nucleotides line up with TRBD2. The trim removed 6 bases at V and 0 bases at J, leaving 7 bases unmatched. CDR3 length: 15 residues. Germline CDR1 and CDR2: MDHEN and SYDVKM. The CDR3 protein is CASRLGGVSSYEQYF. The CDR3 DNA follows: TGTGCCAGCAGGCTCGGGGGGGTCAGCTCCTACGAGCAGTACTTC.

The chain couples TRBV7-8 to TRBJ1-6; 9 nucleotides match TRBD1. CDR3 length equals 17 residues. The germline V gene has CDR1 SGHVS and CDR2 FQNEAQ. The trim removed 4 bases at V and 9 bases at J, leaving 13 bases unmatched. CDR3 amino acids: CASSSITGGAYFSPLHF. The CDR3 nucleotides read TGTGCCAGCAGCTCAATCACAGGGGGCGCGTATTTTTCACCCCTCCACTTT.

This chain joins TRBV6-1 and TRBJ2-3; 11 nucleotides agree with TRBD1. The germline gives CDR1 MNHNS, CDR2 SASEGT. The CDR3 extends over 15 amino acids. Trimming removed 6 bases from V and 7 bases from J; junction bases left unmatched: 9. The CDR3 sequence: CASRPGTGGTNTQYF. The CDR3 bases are TGTGCCAGCAGGCCCGGGACAGGGGGTACAAATACGCAGTATTTT.

The chain joins TRBV29-1 to TRBJ2-2, with 7 positions matching TRBD1. Germline V gene lookup returns CDR1 SQVTM and CDR2 ANQGSEA. With 6 bases clipped from V and 4 bases from J, the junction kept 8 bases outside the gene matches. This CDR3 spans 14 amino acids. As DNA, the CDR3 is TGCAGCGTAGATAGACAGGGCCCCACCGGGGAGCTGTTTTTT. It encodes CSVDRQGPTGELFF.

The chain links TRBV4-1 to TRBJ2-2, with D unresolved. CDR1 and CDR2 (germline): MGHRA, YSYEKL. The V end lost 1 base, the J end lost 5 bases, and 5 bases lay between the germline ends. The CDR3 sequence is 13 residues long. CDR3 sequence reads: CASSQVPTGELFF. The DNA for the CDR3 is TGCGCCAGCAGCCAAGTACCTACCGGGGAGCTGTTTTTT.

V is TRBV28 and J is TRBJ2-5; 9 bases align to TRBD2. With V trimmed by 6 bases and J by 5 bases, 7 bases remained unmatched. Germline values: CDR1 MDHEN, CDR2 SYDVKM. This CDR3 region has 14 residues. CDR3 in amino acids: CASRTRGGTETQYF. The DNA of the CDR3 is TGTGCCAGCAGAACGCGGGGGGGCACGGAGACCCAGTACTTC.

The chain recombines TRBV9 with TRBJ1-4; 8 nucleotides align to TRBD1. This CDR3 is built from 16 residues. Germline lookup yields CDR1 SGDLS and CDR2 YYNGEE. The V segment lost 2 bases and the J segment 2 bases; nucleotides outside the gene matches: 5. The CDR3 nucleotides are TGTGCCAGCAGCGTCACAGGGGGTGTTACTAATGAAAAACTGTTTTTT. It translates to CASSVTGGVTNEKLFF.

The chain combines TRBV15 with TRBJ1-1, with 7 bases lining up with TRBD1. J gave up 4 bases and V 6 bases, and 5 bases lay outside the gene matches. This CDR3 has 13 amino acids. CDR1 and CDR2 from the germline V gene are LNHNV and YYDKDF (reference sequence). The CDR3 spells CATRQQGITEAFF. CDR3 DNA sequence: TGTGCCACCAGACAACAGGGGATCACTGAAGCTTTCTTT.

The chain has TRBV28 and TRBJ1-2; D possibly corresponds to TRBD1 (5 bases). In germline, CDR1 is MDHEN, CDR2 SYDVKM. The CDR3 covers 16 residues. Trimming removed 7 bases at V and 0 bases at J, with 18 bases between. CDR3 loop: CASIHRRGRANYGYTF. DNA for the CDR3: TGTGCCAGCATACATAGGCGGGGCCGGGCTAACTATGGCTACACCTTC.

The genes are TRBV30 and TRBJ2-3; 9 nucleotides align to TRBD2. The CDR3 sequence is 14 residues long. Germline V CDR1 and CDR2: GTSNPN, SVGIG (reference sequence). Losses at the gene ends were 6 bases for V and 4 bases for J; bases not matched to a gene: 8. In DNA form, the CDR3 reads TGTGCCTGCCCCCGCGGGGGGGCGTCAGATACGCAGTATTTT. Protein sequence: CACPRGGASDTQYF.

The table lists this clone with a count of one. The rearrangement joins TRBV5-1 to TRBJ2-2, with a weak D call TRBD2 (5 bases). The germline V gene has CDR1 SGHRS and CDR2 YFSETQ. Trimming took 0 bases from V and 2 from J, leaving 8 bases between them. The CDR3 sequence is 15 residues long. The CDR3 DNA sequence: TGCGCCAGCAGCTTGGACCCTAGCAACACCGGGGAGCTGTTTTTT. This gives the protein CASSLDPSNTGELFF. The full variable domain, its missing parts supplied by reference TRBV5-1 and TRBJ2-2, is KAGVTQTPRYLIKTRGQQVTLSCSPISGHRSVSWYQQTPGQGLQFLFEYFSETQRNKGNFPGRFSGRQFSNSRSEMNVSTLELGDSALYLCASSLDPSNTGELFFGEGSRLTVL.